Presented here are 14 T cell receptor beta chains from one specimen sequenced in a study of siplizumab effects on memory and regulatory T cells. The table came from immunoSEQ multiplex PCR; TCRdb's copy has only in-frame clones and leaves some out. The table has 94,000 or so clones, approximately 97% seen once; the top ten hold around 0.03%. The sample was naive CD4+ T cells sorted from blood. The receptors here all came from a human donor in good health.

The rearrangement joins TRBV5-4 to TRBJ1-1; D gene unclear. The CDR3 totals 15 residues. The germline V gene has CDR1 SGHNT and CDR2 YYREEE (reference sequence). The germline V and J ends were trimmed by 1 base and 5 bases, with 15 bases remaining between them. This CDR3 reads CASSLRRIRTTEAFF. The CDR3 DNA sequence: TGTGCCAGCAGCTTGAGGCGTATCCGAACTACTGAAGCTTTCTTT.

The chain has TRBV5-6 and TRBJ2-3; possible D gene TRBD1, 6 bases. V gave up 3 bases and J gave up 5 bases, with 10 bases separating them. This CDR3 contains 13 residues. CDR1 SGHDT and CDR2 YYEEEE come from the germline V gene. The DNA for the CDR3 is TGTGCCAGCAGCTGGGAAGGGGGAGATACGCAGTATTTT. It encodes CASSWEGGDTQYF.

This chain uses TRBV9 with TRBJ2-2; no firm D call. CDR3 length: 16 amino acids. Trimming removed 0 bases at V and 2 bases at J, with 11 bases between. Germline values: CDR1 SGDLS, CDR2 YYNGEE. The CDR3 DNA reads TGTGCCAGCAGCGTAGAAAGTTGGGCCAACACCGGGGAGCTGTTTTTT. It specifies CASSVESWANTGELFF.

This clone was detected once. The rearrangement uses TRBV28 and TRBJ2-4, with D tentatively TRBD2 (5 bases). Germline values: CDR1 MDHEN, CDR2 SYDVKM. This CDR3 contains 15 residues. Trimming shortened V by 5 bases and J by 0 bases, and 11 bases separated the two germline ends. The CDR3 sequence is CASSLTDLAKNIQYF. CDR3 coding DNA: TGTGCCAGCAGTCTTACGGACTTAGCCAAAAACATTCAGTACTTC.

V usage is TRBV11-2 and J usage is TRBJ2-6; D assignment may be TRBD1 or TRBD2 (5 bases each). The length of the CDR3 is 14 residues. Germline CDR1 reads SGHAT; CDR2 reads FQNNGV. V lost 8 bases, J lost 1 base, and 9 bases lay in between. CDR3 bases: TGTGCCAGCCCCGGGGCGTCTGGGGCCAACGTCCTGACTTTC. Protein product: CASPGASGANVLTF.

As DNA, the CDR3 is TGTGCCAGCAGCTTCGGGACAGGGTTTGGCTACACCTTC. Translation gives CASSFGTGFGYTF. This sequence joins TRBV7-3 and TRBJ1-2; 9 bases fit TRBD1. This CDR3 region has 13 residues. J gave up 7 bases and V 3 bases, and 3 bases lay outside the gene matches. CDR1 is SGHTA and CDR2 is FQGTGA in the germline V gene.

V and J are TRBV27 and TRBJ2-5; 9 positions agree with TRBD1. The trim removed 1 base at V and 2 bases at J, leaving 5 bases unmatched. The CDR3 covers 16 residues. Germline V gives CDR1 MNHEY, CDR2 SMNVEV (reference sequence). The CDR3 DNA reads TGTGCCAGCAGTTTATGGGGGACAGGGACACAAGAGACCCAGTACTTC. It specifies CASSLWGTGTQETQYF.

The chain links TRBV19 to TRBJ1-4, with 7 positions matching TRBD1. Germline V gives CDR1 LNHDA, CDR2 SQIVND (reference sequence). After removal of 3 bases from V and 6 bases from J, the junction contained 10 bases not matched to a gene. CDR3 length: 16 amino acids. The CDR3 sequence: CASSMGSGTAYEKLFF. The CDR3 nucleotides are TGTGCCAGTAGTATGGGGTCCGGGACAGCGTATGAAAAACTGTTTTTT.

The chain carries TRBV5-1 and TRBJ2-3; D is undetermined. The V gene lost 4 bases and the J gene lost 0 bases, with 15 bases spanning the gap. The germline gives CDR1 SGHRS, CDR2 YFSETQ. The CDR3 length is 16 residues. Written as DNA, the CDR3 is TGCGCCAGCAGCGTCCAATGGGCATCTAGCACAGATACGCAGTATTTT. Amino acids: CASSVQWASSTDTQYF. Filled out from reference TRBV5-1 and TRBJ2-3, the complete variable domain reads KAGVTQTPRYLIKTRGQQVTLSCSPISGHRSVSWYQQTPGQGLQFLFEYFSETQRNKGNFPGRFSGRQFSNSRSEMNVSTLELGDSALYLCASSVQWASSTDTQYFGPGTRLTVL.

The chain is built from TRBV5-1 and TRBJ2-3; TRBD2 agrees at 16 bases. Germline V gene sequence: CDR1 SGHRS, CDR2 YFSETQ. This CDR3 is 18 amino acids long. J lost 7 bases, V lost 0 bases, and 8 bases had no gene match. Written as DNA, the CDR3 is TGCGCCAGCAGCTTGGTAGTGGGACTAGCGGGGGGGCGAAATACGCAGTATTTT. Amino acids: CASSLVVGLAGGRNTQYF.

The V gene is TRBV5-1, the J gene TRBJ2-7; D is possibly TRBD1 or TRBD2 (7 bases each). This CDR3 region has 16 residues. Germline CDR1 reads SGHRS; CDR2 reads YFSETQ. Trimming removed 4 bases from V and 7 bases from J, with 24 bases in between. CDR3 in amino acids: CASSLAGDSAPREQYF. The CDR3 region has the DNA TGCGCCAGCAGCCTGGCGGGGGACAGTGCCCCCCGAGAGCAGTACTTC.

This chain joins TRBV5-1 and TRBJ2-1; perhaps TRBD2 as D (5 bases). Germline V CDR1 and CDR2: SGHRS, YFSETQ. The CDR3 is 14 amino acids. V shed 2 bases and J shed 1 base, with 7 bases lying between them. Here the CDR3 DNA reads TGCGCCAGCAGCTTTGAGGGTTCCTACAATGAGCAGTTCTTC. This sequence encodes CASSFEGSYNEQFF.

The chain is built from TRBV27 and TRBJ2-3; perhaps TRBD2 as D (6 bases). CDR1 is MNHEY, CDR2 SMNVEV, per germline (reference sequence). The V end lost 2 bases, the J end lost 2 bases, and 20 bases lay between the germline ends. The CDR3 sequence is 18 residues long. The CDR3 region is CASSLSTPGEDFTDTQYF. The CDR3 nucleotides read TGTGCCAGCAGTTTAAGTACTCCGGGGGAGGATTTCACAGATACGCAGTATTTT.

The V call is TRBV28, the J call TRBJ2-7; 8 bases match TRBD2. V lost 6 bases to trimming and J lost 1 base; unmatched junction nucleotides: 11. Germline-derived CDR1 and CDR2 are MDHEN and SYDVKM. The CDR3 extends over 16 amino acids. The CDR3 nucleotides read TGTGCCAGCAGCCTAAGCGGGACTAGGATGTCCTACGAGCAGTACTTC. Protein product: CASSLSGTRMSYEQYF.